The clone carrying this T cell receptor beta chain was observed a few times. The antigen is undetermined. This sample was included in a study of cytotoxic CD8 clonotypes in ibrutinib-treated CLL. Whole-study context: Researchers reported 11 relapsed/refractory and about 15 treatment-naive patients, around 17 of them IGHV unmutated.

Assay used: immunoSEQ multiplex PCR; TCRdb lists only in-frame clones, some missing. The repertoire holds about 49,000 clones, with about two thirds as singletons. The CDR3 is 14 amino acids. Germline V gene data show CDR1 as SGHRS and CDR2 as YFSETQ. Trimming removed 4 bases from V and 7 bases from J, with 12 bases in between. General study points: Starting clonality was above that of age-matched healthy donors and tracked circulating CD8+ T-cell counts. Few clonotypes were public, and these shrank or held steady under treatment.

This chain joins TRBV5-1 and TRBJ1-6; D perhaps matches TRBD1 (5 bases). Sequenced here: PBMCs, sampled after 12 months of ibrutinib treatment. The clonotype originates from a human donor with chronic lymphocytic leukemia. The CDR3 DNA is TGCGCCAGCAGCACGGCAGGGACGAATTCACCCCTCCACTTT. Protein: CASSTAGTNSPLHF.